This TCR beta chain was recovered during a study of blood T cell repertoires in COVID-19. TCRdb's copy holds only in-frame clones and misses some; the assay was immunoSEQ multiplex PCR. The repertoire consists of a few hundred thousand clones, with 85% occurring once and the leading ten covering approximately 3.6%. Germline CDR1 and CDR2: SGDLS and YYNGEE. The CDR3 has 14 amino acids. Trimming cost V 3 bases and J 0 bases, with 9 bases left between them. This clonotype originated in a young woman with acute or convalescent COVID-19. The sequenced material came from peripheral blood. The rearrangement joins TRBV9 to TRBJ2-5; the D gene is possibly TRBD1 (5 bases). Written as DNA, the CDR3 is TGTGCCAGCAGCGCCGGACACTACCAAGAGACCCAGTACTTC. Its translation is CASSAGHYQETQYF.